The rows below give T cell receptor beta chains drawn from one sample of a study of regulatory T cells in long-lasting Graves disease. MiXCR, applied by TCRdb to the multiplex PCR reads, yields one record per CDR3 protein. The repertoire consists of 300,000 or so distinct CDR3 sequences, with around 19% occurring once and the leading ten covering 25% to 30%. The sample was peripheral blood mononuclear cells (PBMCs), taken when the disease was refractory, from a patient treated with antithyroid drugs. Source of these receptors: a female donor with Graves disease. CDR3s include the opening cysteine and the closing phenylalanine or tryptophan. D genes are given only for firm matches. Some rows mark clone size as missing; the rest say once, few, many or name a class of expanded clone.

clone_size: many; v_call: TRBV12-3/TRBV12-4; d_call: NA; j_call: TRBJ1-5; cdr3_nt: TGTGCCAGCAGTTCTAGGAACAGCCTCAGCAATCAGCCCCAGCATTTT; cdr3_aa: CASSSRNSLSNQPQHF
clone_size: NA; v_call: TRBV30; d_call: NA; j_call: TRBJ1-1; cdr3_nt: TGTGCCTGGATCCCGAGTAAGGCAAGGTCCTCTGAAGCTTTCTTT; cdr3_aa: CAWIPSKARSSEAFF
clone_size: few; v_call: TRBV11-2; d_call: NA; j_call: TRBJ2-2; cdr3_nt: TGTGCCAGCAGCTTAGGGGACGTTAACACCGGGGAGCTGTTTTTT; cdr3_aa: CASSLGDVNTGELFF
clone_size: NA; v_call: TRBV11-2; d_call: NA; j_call: TRBJ2-5; cdr3_nt: TGTGCCAGCAGTTCGTCTCGGCAGGGGACTGAGACCCAGCACTTC; cdr3_aa: CASSSSRQGTETQHF
clone_size: NA; v_call: TRBV5-4; d_call: NA; j_call: TRBJ1-2; cdr3_nt: TGTGCCAGCAGCTTGGCTACAGTTAACTATGGCTACACCTTC; cdr3_aa: CASSLATVNYGYTF
clone_size: many; v_call: TRBV11-1; d_call: NA; j_call: TRBJ1-5; cdr3_nt: TGTGCCAGCAGCTTAGTCCTCAATCAGCCCCAGCATTTT; cdr3_aa: CASSLVLNQPQHF
clone_size: few; v_call: TRBV29-1; d_call: NA; j_call: TRBJ1-1; cdr3_nt: TGCAGCGTTGGAGCCGGGGTAAGGACTGAAGCTTTCTTT; cdr3_aa: CSVGAGVRTEAFF
clone_size: many; v_call: TRBV18; d_call: TRBD1; j_call: TRBJ2-2; cdr3_nt: TGTGCCAGCTCAAAGGGACAGTACACCGGGGAGCTGTTTTTT; cdr3_aa: CASSKGQYTGELFF
clone_size: NA; v_call: TRBV15; d_call: TRBD1; j_call: TRBJ2-7; cdr3_nt: TGTGCCACCAGCAGAGATCAGGACAGGGTGTCCCACGAGCAGTACTTC; cdr3_aa: CATSRDQDRVSHEQYF
clone_size: NA; v_call: TRBV5-8; d_call: NA; j_call: TRBJ1-6; cdr3_nt: TGTGCCAGCCGACCTCCCCAGAGCTCCTATAATTCACCCCTCCACTTT; cdr3_aa: CASRPPQSSYNSPLHF
clone_size: many; v_call: TRBV7-8; d_call: NA; j_call: TRBJ2-5; cdr3_nt: TGTGCCAGCAGCTTAGACGAGGGGTATTGGGAGACCCAGTACTTC; cdr3_aa: CASSLDEGYWETQYF
clone_size: NA; v_call: TRBV20-1; d_call: NA; j_call: TRBJ2-2; cdr3_nt: TGCAGTGCTAGATCACCCTTGGGGCGGGACACCGGGGAGCTGTTTTTT; cdr3_aa: CSARSPLGRDTGELFF
clone_size: many; v_call: TRBV7-2; d_call: NA; j_call: TRBJ2-5; cdr3_nt: TGTGCCAGCAGCTTTTCGAACAGGCAAGAGACCCAGTACTTC; cdr3_aa: CASSFSNRQETQYF
clone_size: NA; v_call: TRBV6-1; d_call: TRBD2; j_call: TRBJ2-5; cdr3_nt: TGTGCCAGCAGCCTCCTGGGAACTAGCGCACAAGAGACCCAGTACTTC; cdr3_aa: CASSLLGTSAQETQYF
clone_size: NA; v_call: TRBV2; d_call: NA; j_call: TRBJ2-3; cdr3_nt: TGTGCCAGCAGACGCGCCCCCACAGATACGCAGTATTTT; cdr3_aa: CASRRAPTDTQYF
clone_size: NA; v_call: TRBV14; d_call: NA; j_call: TRBJ1-2; cdr3_nt: TGTGCCAGCAGCTCTACAGGGAGGGCCGGCTACACCTTC; cdr3_aa: CASSSTGRAGYTF
clone_size: many; v_call: TRBV12-3/TRBV12-4; d_call: NA; j_call: TRBJ1-5; cdr3_nt: TGTGCCAGCAGTCCAGGACTGCTAAATCAGCCCCAGCATTTT; cdr3_aa: CASSPGLLNQPQHF
clone_size: many; v_call: TRBV28; d_call: NA; j_call: TRBJ1-5; cdr3_nt: TGTGCCAGCAGCAAACGGGTCAAACGAGGGGGGAATCAGCCCCAGCATTTT; cdr3_aa: CASSKRVKRGGNQPQHF
clone_size: NA; v_call: TRBV25-1; d_call: NA; j_call: TRBJ1-2; cdr3_nt: TGTGCCAGCAGTGCAAATGGCTACACCTTC; cdr3_aa: CASSANGYTF
clone_size: many; v_call: TRBV2; d_call: NA; j_call: TRBJ2-5; cdr3_nt: TGTGCCAGCAGAAGGCTGTCGGGGGAGACCCAGTACTTC; cdr3_aa: CASRRLSGETQYF
clone_size: NA; v_call: TRBV5-1; d_call: TRBD1; j_call: TRBJ1-2; cdr3_nt: TGCGCCAGCAGCTTGGACCTCCCCGGGACAGGGCGCGGGGGCTACACCTTC; cdr3_aa: CASSLDLPGTGRGGYTF
clone_size: NA; v_call: TRBV19; d_call: NA; j_call: TRBJ2-6; cdr3_nt: TGTGCCAGTAGTATAAGGTGGGGGGCTGGGGCCAACGTCCTGACTTTC; cdr3_aa: CASSIRWGAGANVLTF
clone_size: many; v_call: TRBV7-9; d_call: NA; j_call: TRBJ2-7; cdr3_nt: TGTGCCAGCAGCTTAGGACAGTACGAGCAGTACTTC; cdr3_aa: CASSLGQYEQYF
clone_size: many; v_call: TRBV7-2; d_call: NA; j_call: TRBJ2-5; cdr3_nt: TGTGCCAGCAGCTCGCCGGACTTCCAAGAGACCCAGTACTTC; cdr3_aa: CASSSPDFQETQYF